The clone carrying this T cell receptor (beta chain) was seen once. V was pared by 4 bases and J by 6 bases, with 6 bases of the junction left unmatched. Looked up from germline, CDR1 is SNHLY and CDR2 is FYNNEI. CDR3 length: 15 residues. In the original analysis: Reference gene primer amplification yielded estimated nucleated cell counts. Libraries were prepared by immunoSEQ multiplex PCR; TCRdb keeps only in-frame clonotypes and omits some of them. That table furnishes V, J and clone size, whereas the DNA furnished D and trimming. The repertoire includes around 170,000 clones, 80% to 90% of them detected once, and approximately 2% sits in the top ten. The entry originates in a study of blood T cell repertoires in COVID-19. Across the study: In each case, the material was cDNA or gDNA derived from T cells, B-cell-depleted T cells, or PBMCs.

This TCR derives from a man aged 18 to 30 who had recovered from COVID-19. The rearrangement joins TRBV2 to TRBJ2-1; 10 bases are a match to TRBD2. Sequenced: peripheral blood. The CDR3 nucleotides read TGTGCCAGCAGTGGGACTAGCGGCACCGGCAATGAGCAGTTCTTC. Residues: CASSGTSGTGNEQFF.